The clone carrying this TCR beta chain showed up just a few times. Antigen unknown. This CDR3 region has 16 residues. Germline lookup yields CDR1 MNHEY and CDR2 SMNVEV (reference sequence). V lost 5 bases to trimming and J lost 7 bases; unmatched junction nucleotides: 10. The data originate from a study of early T cells in non-severe SARS-CoV-2 infection. Study summary: With bulk RNA from unsorted whole blood as input, sequencing yielded unpaired chains. General study results and limits: Sequences matched to VDJdb favored anti-spike CD8 responses, while private and CD4 specificities were missed.

Unique molecular identifiers (one per individual cDNA molecule) were attached. MiXCR, applied by TCRdb to the 5' RACE reads, yields one record per CDR3 protein. This sample yields fewer than 100,000 distinct CDR3 sequences, of which 8.5% to 10% are seen a single time; roughly 5% belongs to the top ten. This TCR was sampled from an adult who was a healthcare worker with PCR-confirmed SARS-CoV-2 infection or an uninfected control (not recorded which). Sequences were obtained from whole blood. V gene TRBV27 combines with J gene TRBJ2-1; TRBD2 matches at 11 bases. The CDR3 sequence is CASSRTSGSQVNEQFF. In nucleotides, the CDR3 is TGTGCCAGCAGTAGGACTAGCGGGTCCCAAGTGAATGAGCAGTTCTTC.